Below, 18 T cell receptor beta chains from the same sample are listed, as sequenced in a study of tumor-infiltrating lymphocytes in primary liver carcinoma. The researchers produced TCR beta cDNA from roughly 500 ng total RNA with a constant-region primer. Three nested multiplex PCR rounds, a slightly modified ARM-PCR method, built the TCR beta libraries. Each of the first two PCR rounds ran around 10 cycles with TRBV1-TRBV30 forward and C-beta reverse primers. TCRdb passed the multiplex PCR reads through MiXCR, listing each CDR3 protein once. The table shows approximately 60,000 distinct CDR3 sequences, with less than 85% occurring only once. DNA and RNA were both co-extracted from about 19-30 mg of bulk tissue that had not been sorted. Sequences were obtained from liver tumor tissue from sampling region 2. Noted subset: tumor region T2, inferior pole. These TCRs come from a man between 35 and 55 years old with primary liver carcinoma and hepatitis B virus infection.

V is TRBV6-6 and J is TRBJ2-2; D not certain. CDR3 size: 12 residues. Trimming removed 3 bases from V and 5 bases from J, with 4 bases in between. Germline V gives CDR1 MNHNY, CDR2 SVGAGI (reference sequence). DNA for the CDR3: TGTGCCAGCAGTTATGATACCGGGGAGCTGTTTTTT. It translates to CASSYDTGELFF.

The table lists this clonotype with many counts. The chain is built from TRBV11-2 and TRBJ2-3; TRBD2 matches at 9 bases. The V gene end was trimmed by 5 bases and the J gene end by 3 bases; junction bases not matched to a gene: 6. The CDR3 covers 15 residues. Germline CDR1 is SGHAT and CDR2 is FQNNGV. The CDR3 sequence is CASSDSGRFTDTQYF. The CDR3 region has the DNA TGTGCCAGCAGCGATAGCGGGAGATTTACAGATACGCAGTATTTT.

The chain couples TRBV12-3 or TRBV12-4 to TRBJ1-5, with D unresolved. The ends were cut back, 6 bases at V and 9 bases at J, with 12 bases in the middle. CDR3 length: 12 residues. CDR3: CASSGETGPQHF. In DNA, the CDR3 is TGTGCCAGCAGCGGCGAAACCGGGCCCCAGCATTTT.

The CDR3 loop is CASSLDHGTPYEQYF. The CDR3 region has the DNA TGTGCCAGCAGCTTAGATCACGGGACACCCTACGAGCAGTACTTC. The rearrangement links TRBV11-3 to TRBJ2-7; D might be TRBD1 (6 bases). Between the trimmed V and J ends, which lost 0 bases and 2 bases, there was a span of 11 bases. Germline CDR1 reads SGHNT; CDR2 reads YENEEA. The CDR3 extends over 15 amino acids.

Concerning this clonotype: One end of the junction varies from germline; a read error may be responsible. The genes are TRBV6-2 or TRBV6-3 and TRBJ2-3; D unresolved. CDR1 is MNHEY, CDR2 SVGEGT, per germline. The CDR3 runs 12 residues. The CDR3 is CASSYSSDMQYF. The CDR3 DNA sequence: TGTGCCAGCAGTTACTCTTCTGATATGCAGTATTTT.

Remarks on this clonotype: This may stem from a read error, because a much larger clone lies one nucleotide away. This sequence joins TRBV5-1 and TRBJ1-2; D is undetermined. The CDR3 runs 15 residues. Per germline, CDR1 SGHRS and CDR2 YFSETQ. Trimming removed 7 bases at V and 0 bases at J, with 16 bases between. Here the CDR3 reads CASALSGTTNYGYTF. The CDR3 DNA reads TGCGCCAGCGCCCTTTCCGGCACTACTAACTATGGCTACACCTTC.

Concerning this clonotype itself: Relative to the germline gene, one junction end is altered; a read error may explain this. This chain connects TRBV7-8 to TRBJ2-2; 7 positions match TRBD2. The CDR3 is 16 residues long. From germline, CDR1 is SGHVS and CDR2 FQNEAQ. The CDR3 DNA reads TGTGCCAACAGCTATGCGGGAGTCTCGAACACCGGGGAGCTGTTTTTT. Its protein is CANSYAGVSNTGELFF.

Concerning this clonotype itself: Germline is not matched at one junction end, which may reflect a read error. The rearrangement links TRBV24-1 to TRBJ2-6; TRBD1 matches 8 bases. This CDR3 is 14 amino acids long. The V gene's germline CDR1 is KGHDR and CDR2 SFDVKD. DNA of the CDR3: TGTGCCACCAGTGACCAGACAGGGGTCAACGTCCTGACTTTC. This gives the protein CATSDQTGVNVLTF.

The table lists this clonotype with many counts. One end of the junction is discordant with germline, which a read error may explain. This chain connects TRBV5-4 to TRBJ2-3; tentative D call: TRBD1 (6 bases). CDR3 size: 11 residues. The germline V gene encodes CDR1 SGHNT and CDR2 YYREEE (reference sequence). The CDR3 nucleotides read TGTGCCAGCAGCCAGAACGAAAGGACAGATTTT. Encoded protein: CASSQNERTDF.

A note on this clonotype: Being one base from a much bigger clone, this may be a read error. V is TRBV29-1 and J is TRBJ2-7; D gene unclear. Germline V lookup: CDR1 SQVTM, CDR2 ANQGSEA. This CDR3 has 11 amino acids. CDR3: CGVENGDEQYF. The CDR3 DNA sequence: TGCGGCGTTGAGAATGGGGACGAGCAGTACTTC.

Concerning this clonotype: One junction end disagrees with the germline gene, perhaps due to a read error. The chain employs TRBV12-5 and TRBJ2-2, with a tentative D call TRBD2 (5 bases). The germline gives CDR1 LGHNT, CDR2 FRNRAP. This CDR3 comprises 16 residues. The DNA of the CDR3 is TGTGTTAGTGGTGTGGAACGGGGATCAGGCACCGGGGAGCTGTTTTTT. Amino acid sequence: CVSGVERGSGTGELFF.

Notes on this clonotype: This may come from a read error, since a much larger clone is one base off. The CDR3 DNA reads as TGCAGCGTTGAGTCCTCAGATTACGAGCAGTACTTC. Its protein product is CSVESSDYEQYF. V usage is TRBV29-1 and J usage is TRBJ2-7; D not certain. The CDR3 contains 12 residues. Germline V gives CDR1 SQVTM, CDR2 ANQGSEA. The ends were cut back, 3 bases at V and 4 bases at J, with 10 bases in the middle.

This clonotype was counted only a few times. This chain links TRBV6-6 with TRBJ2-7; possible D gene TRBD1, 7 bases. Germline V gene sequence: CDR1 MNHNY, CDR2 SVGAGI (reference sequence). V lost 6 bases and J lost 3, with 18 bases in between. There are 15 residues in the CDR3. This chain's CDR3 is CASSQSGGLDYEQYF. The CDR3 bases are TGTGCCAGCAGCCAGTCAGGGGGACTTGACTACGAGCAGTACTTC.

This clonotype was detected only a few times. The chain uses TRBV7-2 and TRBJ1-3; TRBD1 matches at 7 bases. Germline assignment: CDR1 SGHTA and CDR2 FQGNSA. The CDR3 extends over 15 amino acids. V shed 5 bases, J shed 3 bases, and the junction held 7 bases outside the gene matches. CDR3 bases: TGTGCCAGCAGCCAACAGGGGCCGGGTGGAAACACCATATATTTT. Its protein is CASSQQGPGGNTIYF.

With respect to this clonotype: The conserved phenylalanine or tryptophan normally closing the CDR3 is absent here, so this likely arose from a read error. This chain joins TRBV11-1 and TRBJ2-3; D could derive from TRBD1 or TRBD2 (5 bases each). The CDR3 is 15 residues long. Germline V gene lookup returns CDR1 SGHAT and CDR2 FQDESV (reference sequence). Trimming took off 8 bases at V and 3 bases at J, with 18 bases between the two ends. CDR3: CASCEGGGSTDTQYL. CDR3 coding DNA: TGTGCCAGCTGCGAAGGTGGGGGTTCGACAGATACGCAGTATCTT.

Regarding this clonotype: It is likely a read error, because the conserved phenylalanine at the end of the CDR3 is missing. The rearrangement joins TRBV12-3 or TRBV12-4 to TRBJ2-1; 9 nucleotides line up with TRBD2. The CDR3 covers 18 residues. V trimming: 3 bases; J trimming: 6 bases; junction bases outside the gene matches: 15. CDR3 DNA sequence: TGTGCCAGCAGTTTCCCCGGTCTCGCGGGAGGGGAGGGCAATGAGCAGTTCGTC. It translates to CASSFPGLAGGEGNEQFV.

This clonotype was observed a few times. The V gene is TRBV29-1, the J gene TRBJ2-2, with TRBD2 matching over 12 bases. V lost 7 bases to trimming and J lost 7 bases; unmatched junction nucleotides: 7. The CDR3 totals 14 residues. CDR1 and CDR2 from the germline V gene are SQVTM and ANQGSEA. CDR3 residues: CSARLAGVVGELFF. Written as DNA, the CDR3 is TGCAGCGCGCGACTAGCGGGAGTGGTCGGGGAGCTGTTTTTT.

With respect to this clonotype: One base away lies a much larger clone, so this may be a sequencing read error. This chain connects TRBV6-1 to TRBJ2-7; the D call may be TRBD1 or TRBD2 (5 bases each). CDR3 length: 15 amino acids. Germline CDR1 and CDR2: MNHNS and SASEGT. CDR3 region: CASSVGTVGSCEQYF. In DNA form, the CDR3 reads TGTGCCAGCAGTGTTGGGACGGTGGGCTCCTGCGAGCAGTACTTC.